What follows describes a single T cell receptor (beta chain). The target antigen is unknown. These data originate in a study of Ad26.COV2.S vaccination and SARS-CoV-2 variants. Study background: Participants got Ad26.COV2.S intramuscularly, once or twice 56 days apart.

Here immunoSEQ multiplex PCR was the method, and the copy in TCRdb shows in-frame clones only, minus some. The sample includes about 350,000 clones, 80% to 90% of them seen just once. Noted treatment: roughly 19 received Ad26.COV2.S at low or high dose, single or two shots; about 5 received placebo; per-sample allocation not given. On day 63 after the first injection, vaccine and placebo recipients gave samples. Boston supplied an adult donor aged 18-55 years. It was Wuhan-strain SARS-CoV-2 spike that the Ad26 vaccine vector expressed. The CDR3 sequence is 15 residues long. CDR1 is LGHDT and CDR2 is YNNKEL in the germline V gene (reference sequence). V shed 0 bases and J shed 4 bases, with 9 bases lying between them. Study-level results: While placebo recipients had lower spike-specific TCR breadth, vaccine recipients had more.

The source material was peripheral blood, sampled in a trial of Ad26.COV2.S vaccine versus placebo. This receptor was obtained from a person between 18 and 60 years old who received the Ad26.COV2.S COVID-19 vaccine or a placebo. The chain combines TRBV3-1 (or the pseudogene TRBV3-2) with TRBJ1-4, with D unresolved. The CDR3 DNA is TGTGCCAGCAGCCAAGAGGGTTGGGGTAATGAAAAACTGTTTTTT. Protein sequence: CASSQEGWGNEKLFF.